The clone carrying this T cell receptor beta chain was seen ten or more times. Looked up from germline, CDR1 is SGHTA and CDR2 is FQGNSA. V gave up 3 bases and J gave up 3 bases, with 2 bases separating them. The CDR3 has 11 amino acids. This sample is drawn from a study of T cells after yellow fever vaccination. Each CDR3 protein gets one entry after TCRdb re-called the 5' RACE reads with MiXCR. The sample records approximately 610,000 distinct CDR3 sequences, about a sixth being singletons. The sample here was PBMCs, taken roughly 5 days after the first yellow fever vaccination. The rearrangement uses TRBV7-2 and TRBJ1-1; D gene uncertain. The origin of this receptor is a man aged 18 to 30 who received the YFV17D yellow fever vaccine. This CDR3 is CASSFDTEAFF. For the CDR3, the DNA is TGTGCCAGCAGCTTCGACACTGAAGCTTTCTTT. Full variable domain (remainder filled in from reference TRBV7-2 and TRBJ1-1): GAGVSQSPSNKVTEKGKDVELRCDPISGHTALYWYRQSLGQGLEFLIYFQGNSAPDKSGLPSDRFSAERTGGSVSTLTIQRTQQEDSAVYLCASSFDTEAFFGQGTRLTVV.